These 21 T cell receptor beta chains were sequenced from one sample in a study of CD8 T cells in ankylosing spondylitis. From the 5' RACE reads, TCRdb called clonotypes with MiXCR, one entry per CDR3 protein. The table has approximately 16,000 distinct CDR3 sequences, under 8.5% seen once. Sample: blood. These receptors were collected from a male donor with ankylosing spondylitis or in good health (not recorded which).

This clonotype has a count of ten or more. The chain recombines TRBV5-1 with TRBJ2-5, with D possibly matching TRBD2 (6 bases). V lost 5 bases and J 5 bases, leaving 16 bases between the germline ends. Germline CDR1 is SGHRS and CDR2 is YFSETQ. CDR3 length equals 14 residues. CDR3 in amino acids: CASRKSGSAETQYF. In DNA, the CDR3 is TGCGCCAGCAGAAAGTCCGGGAGTGCCGAGACCCAGTACTTC.

This clonotype was seen repeatedly, ten times or more. The chain has TRBV9 and TRBJ2-2; TRBD1 might be the D (6 bases). Trimming took off 4 bases at V and 3 bases at J, with 10 bases between the two ends. There are 14 residues in the CDR3. Germline V gene data show CDR1 as SGDLS and CDR2 as YYNGEE. The CDR3 nucleotides read TGTGCCAGCAGCCCCTGGACAGACACCGGGGAGCTGTTTTTT. Amino acids: CASSPWTDTGELFF.

Ten or more counts support this clonotype. The rearrangement joins TRBV5-1 to TRBJ2-7; maybe TRBD1 (6 bases). There are 14 residues in the CDR3. Trimming shortened V by 2 bases and J by 3 bases, and 12 bases separated the two germline ends. Germline-derived CDR1 and CDR2 are SGHRS and YFSETQ. The CDR3 sequence: CASSLRTESYEQYF. The CDR3 nucleotides are TGCGCCAGCAGCTTAAGGACAGAGAGCTACGAGCAGTACTTC.

This chain joins TRBV28 and TRBJ1-5, with D unclear. From germline, CDR1 is MDHEN and CDR2 SYDVKM. The CDR3 runs 13 residues. The ends were cut back, 6 bases at V and 3 bases at J, with 9 bases in the middle. The DNA of the CDR3 is TGTGCCAGCAGCCGACAAAACAATCAGCCCCAGCATTTT. The encoded protein is CASSRQNNQPQHF.

This clonotype was recorded many times. The rearrangement links TRBV7-2 to TRBJ2-2, with no clear D. Germline CDR1 reads SGHTA; CDR2 reads FQGNSA. Trimming removed 7 bases from V and 0 bases from J, with 12 bases in between. The CDR3 loop spans 15 amino acids. The CDR3 bases are TGTGCCAGCACCCCTTCTTACGCGAACACCGGGGAGCTGTTTTTT. Translation: CASTPSYANTGELFF.

This clonotype is categorized as medium-sized. This sequence joins TRBV29-1 and TRBJ2-1; 8 bases are a match to TRBD2. The germline CDR1 and CDR2 sequences are SQVTM and ANQGSEA. V was clipped by 4 bases and J by 12 bases; unmatched bases: 11. The CDR3 runs to 13 residues. The CDR3 DNA sequence: TGCAGCGTTGCCAAAATCAAGCGGGAGTTGCAGTTCTTC. This gives the protein CSVAKIKRELQFF.

This clonotype was seen ten or more times. The V call is TRBV7-7, the J call TRBJ2-5; tentative D call: TRBD2 (5 bases). Germline-derived CDR1 and CDR2 are SSHAT and FNYEAQ (reference sequence). V was shortened by 1 base and J by 0 bases, with 12 bases between the two germline ends. CDR3 length: 16 amino acids. CDR3 loop: CASSLGYREDQETQYF. Written as DNA, the CDR3 is TGTGCCAGCAGCTTAGGCTATCGGGAAGACCAAGAGACCCAGTACTTC.

This clonotype was found many times. The rearrangement links TRBV6-2 or TRBV6-3 to TRBJ2-3; TRBD2 matches at 8 bases. The CDR3 is made up of 16 amino acids. Germline V gene sequence: CDR1 MNHEY, CDR2 SVGEGT. V lost 6 bases and J lost 5; bases outside the gene matches: 13. The CDR3 loop is CASSRPSGLERDTQYF. CDR3 sequence (DNA): TGTGCCAGCAGCCGTCCGTCGGGACTAGAAAGAGATACGCAGTATTTT.

This clonotype was observed a few times. The rearrangement uses TRBV7-2 and TRBJ1-1; D remains unclear. Germline V gives CDR1 SGHTA, CDR2 FQGNSA. The V end lost 1 base, the J end lost 1 base, and 7 bases lay between the germline ends. The CDR3 is made up of 14 amino acids. Here the CDR3 reads CASSLEAGNTEAFF. Here the CDR3 DNA reads TGTGCCAGCAGCTTAGAGGCGGGGAACACTGAAGCTTTCTTT.

This clonotype has ten or more counts. This rearrangement joins TRBV7-9 to TRBJ2-4, with a weak D call TRBD2 (5 bases). V was trimmed by 5 bases and J by 4 bases, leaving 18 bases between them. CDR3 length: 16 residues. Looked up from germline, CDR1 is SEHNR and CDR2 is FQNEAQ (reference sequence). CDR3 in amino acids: CASSHETKTGKNIQYF. In DNA, the CDR3 is TGTGCCAGCAGCCACGAGACAAAAACGGGGAAAAACATTCAGTACTTC.

This clonotype was recorded many times. This chain uses TRBV10-3 with TRBJ2-1; 12 bases fit TRBD2. Germline CDR1 and CDR2: ENHRY and SYGVKD. This CDR3 spans 21 amino acids. V was pared by 4 bases and J by 1 base, with 17 bases of the junction left unmatched. CDR3 nucleotides: TGTGCCATCAGTGGGACAATTCCGGGACTAGCGGGCCTCTCGTCCTACAATGAGCAGTTCTTC. Translating gives CAISGTIPGLAGLSSYNEQFF.

This clonotype appeared many times. The chain joins TRBV7-2 to TRBJ2-7, with D perhaps TRBD2 (6 bases). The germline V and J ends were trimmed by 2 bases and 0 bases, with 11 bases remaining between them. Germline V gives CDR1 SGHTA, CDR2 FQGNSA. The CDR3 sequence is 15 residues long. This chain's CDR3 is CASSLQQGGSYEQYV. The CDR3 DNA is TGTGCCAGCAGCTTACAGCAGGGAGGCTCCTACGAGCAGTACGTC.

This clonotype came up many times. The genes are TRBV5-4 and TRBJ2-3; TRBD1 agrees at 7 bases. The germline V gene encodes CDR1 SGHNT and CDR2 YYREEE (reference sequence). The CDR3 sequence is 13 residues long. J gave up 6 bases and V 1 base, and 2 bases lay outside the gene matches. This CDR3 reads CASSLNRGDTQYF. The CDR3 region has the DNA TGTGCCAGCAGCTTGAACAGGGGTGATACGCAGTATTTT. The full variable domain, completed using reference TRBV5-4 and TRBJ2-3, is ETGVTQSPTHLIKTRGQQVTLRCSSQSGHNTVSWYQQALGQGPQFIFQYYREEENGRGNFPPRFSGLQFPNYSSELNVNALELDDSALYLCASSLNRGDTQYFGPGTRLTVL.

This clonotype was observed a few times. V usage is TRBV20-1 and J usage is TRBJ2-7, with TRBD1 identical over 9 bases. CDR3 length: 13 amino acids. The trim removed 5 bases at V and 6 bases at J, leaving 8 bases unmatched. Germline V gene data show CDR1 as DFQATT and CDR2 as SNEGSKA (reference sequence). The CDR3 loop is CSAVGTGLSEQYF. CDR3 bases: TGCAGTGCTGTCGGGACAGGGCTTAGCGAGCAGTACTTC.

This clonotype showed up many times. The V gene is TRBV20-1, the J gene TRBJ2-1; either TRBD1 or TRBD2 may fit D (5 bases each). The length of the CDR3 is 14 residues. Germline V CDR1 and CDR2: DFQATT, SNEGSKA (reference sequence). Between the trimmed V and J ends, which lost 0 bases and 9 bases, there was a span of 15 bases. DNA of the CDR3: TGCAGTGCTAGAGATCGGGGCCGAAGGAGTGAGCAGTTCTTC. This gives the protein CSARDRGRRSEQFF.

The chain couples TRBV24-1 to TRBJ1-1; 7 bases agree with TRBD1. V lost 4 bases and J lost 5; bases outside the gene matches: 9. The CDR3 runs 15 residues. CDR1 is KGHDR, CDR2 SFDVKD, per germline. This CDR3 reads CATSDPATGVTEAFF. In nucleotides, the CDR3 is TGTGCCACCAGTGACCCAGCTACAGGGGTGACTGAAGCTTTCTTT.

This clonotype was seen many times. The V and J genes are TRBV15 and TRBJ2-3; D unresolved. Germline V gene data show CDR1 as LNHNV and CDR2 as YYDKDF (reference sequence). This CDR3 is 14 amino acids long. V lost 1 base and J 3 bases, leaving 8 bases between the germline ends. The CDR3 region is CATSRVGDTDTQYF. For the CDR3, the DNA is TGTGCCACCAGCAGAGTGGGCGATACAGATACGCAGTATTTT. The full variable domain, rest sourced from reference TRBV15 and TRBJ2-3, is DAMVIQNPRYQVTQFGKPVTLSCSQTLNHNVMYWYQQKSSQAPKLLFHYYDKDFNNEADTPDNFQSRRPNTSFCFLDIRSPGLGDTAMYLCATSRVGDTDTQYFGPGTRLTVL.

This clonotype was detected many times. This rearrangement joins TRBV7-9 to TRBJ2-5, with 7 bases lining up with TRBD1. Per germline, CDR1 SEHNR and CDR2 FQNEAQ (reference sequence). Trimming removed 3 bases from V and 2 bases from J; junction bases left unmatched: 3. The CDR3 length is 14 residues. The CDR3 sequence: CASSFGTAQETQYF. CDR3 in DNA: TGTGCCAGCAGCTTCGGGACAGCTCAAGAGACCCAGTACTTC.

The chain uses TRBV19 and TRBJ2-2, with D possibly TRBD1 on 5 matching bases. Germline CDR1 is LNHDA and CDR2 is SQIVND (reference sequence). The CDR3 contains 14 residues. V lost 3 bases and J lost 4, with 9 bases in between. CDR3: CASSMAGSTGELFF. The CDR3 DNA reads as TGTGCCAGTAGTATGGCAGGGTCCACCGGGGAGCTGTTTTTT.

The chain employs TRBV5-1 and TRBJ2-5; unclear D gene. The germline V gene encodes CDR1 SGHRS and CDR2 YFSETQ. The CDR3 length is 11 residues. Deletions cut 2 bases from V and 4 bases from J, with 3 bases between. The CDR3 loop is CASSFAETQYF. The CDR3 DNA sequence: TGCGCCAGCAGCTTTGCAGAGACCCAGTACTTC.

This clonotype was observed at least ten times. The chain joins TRBV11-2 to TRBJ2-7; D uncertain. Trimming cost V 0 bases and J 3 bases, with 12 bases left between them. The CDR3 contains 15 residues. Germline-derived CDR1 and CDR2 are SGHAT and FQNNGV. The CDR3 loop reads CASSLDRTDGYEQYF. CDR3 DNA: TGTGCCAGCAGCTTAGACAGGACGGACGGCTACGAGCAGTACTTC.